This paragraph reports one TCR beta chain. Its antigen is not identified. This entry is derived from a study of cytomegalovirus exposure and HLA in healthy donors. Findings and limits, study-wide: Exclusion applied to some V segments, including TRBV6-2 and TRBV6-3, as they were indistinguishable.

With 60 Vbeta and 13 Jbeta primers, the PCR was carried out. Generated by immunoSEQ multiplex PCR, the TCRdb table keeps only in-frame clones and is missing some. This sample has 57,000 or so clones, with 70% to 80% found just once. Germline CDR1 is SNHLY and CDR2 is FYNNEI. The CDR3 covers 15 residues. Trimming removed 4 bases from V and 0 bases from J, with 10 bases in between. The sequence came from a woman aged 55-70 years in good health and CMV-seropositive. Sequenced material: PBMCs. The chain carries TRBV2 and TRBJ1-3; perhaps TRBD1 as D (5 bases). This chain's CDR3 is CASSAGTGSGNTIYF. CDR3 coding DNA: TGTGCCAGCAGTGCAGGAACAGGCTCTGGAAACACCATATATTTT.